This T cell receptor (beta chain) stems from a study of shared clonotypes between healthy human individuals (dated by TCRdb to 2020 to 2021). Study-wide context: The cohort included three men and two women between 18 and 49 years of age. For each donor, CD4 naive and CD4 memory were each run on three plates, CD8 naive on two plates, and CD8 memory on one plate. To estimate repertoire size and how much clonotypes are shared between individuals, the study performed deep sequencing of blood TCR repertoires from roughly five healthy adults. To increase sequencing depth and limit assay-specific biases, TCR repertoire library preparation and sequencing were carried out by different laboratories using diverse techniques. Per donor, leukapheresis produced somewhere between about 0.85 and 9.5 billion PBMCs.

Reading from cysteine to phenylalanine, the CDR3 counts 17 amino acids. Of all the DNA, just the CDR3 is kept, 51 bases in frame from base 1. V is pruned by 5 bases and J by 6 bases, leaving 10 bases of the junction without a gene match. The germline V gene (reference sequence) gives CDR1 as PRHDT and CDR2 as FYEKMQ. Using the deep immunoSEQ assay, TCR CDR3 regions were amplified from genomic DNA by multiplex PCR. Extracted genomic DNA from each cell subset was spread evenly across all wells of several immunoSEQ 96-well plates, with each plate serving as a replicate. For sorted subsets, roughly 0.2 ug genomic DNA, equal to about 30,000 T cell genomes, was loaded into each replicate PCR. The purified libraries were quantified using a Qubit 3.0 fluorometer, sized with a Bioanalyzer 2100, and then quantified again using the KAPA Library Quantification kit. Every immunoSEQ 96-well plate was sequenced on a dedicated single-read 150-cycle Illumina NextSeq 550 flow cell. In the authors' own workflow: Because the immunoSEQ output held only junctional sequences and lacked quality scores, the filtering could not match the filtering applied to full-length reads. To assign V/J genes and CDR3, sequences were annotated against IMGT germline references using PyIR, a Python wrapper for IgBLAST v1.9. Reads were removed for weak V/J assignments (E-value above 1e-6), missing CDR3, stop codons, out-of-frame junctions, or ambiguous translated residues. V3J clonotypes were defined as sequences sharing an identical inferred V gene, J gene, and CDR3 amino acid sequence. Percentage overlap between repertoires was computed as shared unique clonotypes divided by the size of the smaller repertoire. RTK rarefaction, the Chao1 estimator, and Recon v2.1 estimates of unobserved clonotypes were used to assess repertoire richness. Generation probabilities for all TCRbeta clonotypes obtained by the gDNA method from a handful of donors were computed using OLGA. The immuneACCESS repertoire file appears here via TCRdb, limited to in-frame rearrangements. These files lack a portion of the clones; in checked studies, under half of the deficit traces to unresolved V genes, and the cause of the others is not known. The DNA gave D and trimming, while V, J and clone size come from that table. Here the sample has some 1.4 million clones; roughly 95% occur a single time. Together, the top ten hold more than 0.9% of the sample.

This clone came up once. What this receptor recognizes is not known. No clone much larger than this one lies a single base away; base qualities are absent. The donors were healthy, HIV-negative adults who had no recently reported acute infections or vaccinations. All donors were Caucasian adults living in Nashville, Tennessee, USA. CD4+ T cells were enriched by magnetic negative selection, after which naive cells were positively selected on CD45RA and the negative fraction was taken as the memory subset. Blood was obtained by leukapheresis, after which PBMCs were separated by Ficoll-Histopaque density gradient centrifugation and cryopreserved in liquid nitrogen vapor phase. Analytical flow cytometry was used to check the purity and quantity of every magnetically sorted T cell population. From each sorted fraction, genomic DNA was isolated and quantified by UV absorbance on a Nanodrop 2000c. Study-wide findings and limitations: The genetic and exposure-history diversity represented was limited by the small number of donors. Only blood was sampled, and tissue TCR repertoires likely differ from those in blood. Clonotypes shared by all four sorted-subset donors showed higher generation probabilities than non-shared clonotypes. Incomplete sequencing was indicated by rarefaction of sorted-subset datasets, despite the large sequencing depth. When several donors were compared, the shared fraction of clonotypes was around 4.6% for naive CD4, less than 4% for naive CD8, more than 2% for memory CD4, and around 0.37% for memory CD8. Pairwise subsampling led to the expectation that sequencing depth would affect the degree of clonotype sharing among donors. Estimated clonotype richness was generally larger for naive than for memory subsets.

The sample consisted of naive CD4+ T cells sorted from blood. Taken with the paper, the label for cell subset or site translates to: CD45RA+ positively selected. The receptor was isolated from a man between 25 and 39 years old in good health. Recombination joined TRBV13 with TRBJ2-1; 13 bases in the junction line up with TRBD2. The CDR3 region: CASSPLGLAGRSNEQFF. In nucleotides, the sequence is TGTGCCAGCAGCCCCTTGGGACTAGCGGGAAGGAGCAATGAGCAGTTCTTC.